These 8 T cell receptor beta chains originate from one sample sequenced in a study of blood T cell repertoires in COVID-19. Repertoires were generated with immunoSEQ multiplex PCR, while TCRdb's copy carries only in-frame clones and drops some. Of 130,000 or so clones listed, around 87% are singletons. Sample: peripheral blood. The receptors come from a man in his sixties or seventies with active COVID-19.

The chain links TRBV27 to TRBJ2-7; tentatively, D is TRBD2 (6 bases). Germline assignment: CDR1 MNHEY and CDR2 SMNVEV (reference sequence). The length of the CDR3 is 14 residues. The germline V and J ends were trimmed by 3 bases and 0 bases, with 9 bases remaining between them. The CDR3 region is CASSFLATSYEQYF. CDR3 nucleotides: TGTGCCAGCAGTTTCCTAGCGACCTCCTACGAGCAGTACTTC.

This clone was seen more than once but under ten times. This chain connects TRBV6-5 to TRBJ2-7; TRBD2 aligns across 7 bases. CDR1 MNHEY and CDR2 SVGAGI come from the germline V gene. The CDR3 extends over 15 amino acids. Germline trimming cut 6 bases from V and 3 bases from J; bases unmatched to any gene: 11. The CDR3 protein is CASRSPGLGGYEQYF. As DNA, the CDR3 is TGTGCCAGCAGATCGCCCGGACTAGGCGGCTACGAGCAGTACTTC.

The CDR3: CARSLSGLRDTDTQYF. CDR3 coding DNA: TGTGCCAGAAGCTTGAGCGGGCTGAGAGACACAGATACGCAGTATTTT. The chain employs TRBV5-3 and TRBJ2-3; the D gene is possibly TRBD2 (6 bases). TRBV5-3 is recorded as an ORF, its role being uncertain. The V and J ends lost 1 base and 2 bases respectively, with 14 bases between them. The CDR3 consists of 16 residues.

The gene calls are TRBV3-1 (or the pseudogene TRBV3-2) and TRBJ2-7; 12 nucleotides align to TRBD1. The V gene's germline CDR1 is LGHDT and CDR2 YNNKEL (reference sequence). The CDR3 loop spans 16 amino acids. Trimming removed 1 base from V and 6 bases from J; junction bases left unmatched: 7. The CDR3 sequence: CASSQGDRGRPREQYF. Written as DNA, the CDR3 is TGTGCCAGCAGCCAAGGGGACAGGGGGCGACCGCGCGAGCAGTACTTC.

The chain links TRBV5-4 to TRBJ2-6, with 12 bases that match TRBD1. Germline assignment: CDR1 SGHNT and CDR2 YYREEE (reference sequence). V lost 3 bases to trimming and J lost 4 bases; unmatched junction nucleotides: 8. The CDR3 spans 18 residues. DNA of the CDR3: TGTGCCAGCAGCTCGGCCAGGGACAGGGGGCGCGGGGCCAACGTCCTGACTTTC. Its protein product is CASSSARDRGRGANVLTF.

J is TRBJ2-3 and V is TRBV7-9, with 11 bases identical to TRBD2. CDR3 size: 16 residues. Germline V CDR1 and CDR2: SEHNR, FQNEAQ (reference sequence). V was clipped by 5 bases and J by 4 bases; unmatched bases: 8. The CDR3 bases are TGTGCCAGCAGCCCAATGACTAGCGGGATCGCAGATACGCAGTATTTT. Translation: CASSPMTSGIADTQYF.

This chain uses TRBV13 with TRBJ1-6, with D perhaps matching TRBD1 (5 bases). CDR1 is PRHDT and CDR2 is FYEKMQ in the germline V gene (reference sequence). V lost 5 bases to trimming and J lost 5 bases, with 10 bases between them. CDR3 length equals 14 residues. CDR3 protein: CASSQRGDNSPLHF. In nucleotides, the CDR3 is TGTGCCAGCAGCCAGCGGGGGGATAATTCACCCCTCCACTTT.

The V call is TRBV6-2 or TRBV6-3, the J call TRBJ2-7, with a tentative D call TRBD1 (6 bases). Germline V CDR1 and CDR2: MNHEY, SVGEGT. V lost 4 bases and J lost 4, with 11 bases in between. CDR3 length equals 13 residues. CDR3 nucleotide sequence: TGTGCCAGCAGTTTTGGGGGACATTACGAGCAGTACTTC. Translating it yields CASSFGGHYEQYF.